A selection of T cell receptor beta chains follows, all from one sample in a study of T cell responses to AZD1222 COVID-19 vaccine. Data came from immunoSEQ multiplex PCR; TCRdb stores just in-frame clones and leaves some out. There are about 160,000 clones in the sample; roughly 94% occur only once, and around 1% lies in the top ten. The sample was peripheral blood, taken 28 days after the second AZD1222 dose. Source of these receptors: an adult who received the AZD1222 COVID-19 vaccine. Each CDR3 is given with its conserved first and last residue. The order of the fields is CDR3 protein, CDR3 DNA, clone size, V gene, J gene, D gene. D genes are given only for firm matches. Where a row states a size, it is once, few, many or the class of an expanded clone; other rows omit it.

CASGLVLQGARGTEAFF	TGTGCTAGTGGTTTGGTACTTCAGGGGGCGCGTGGCACTGAAGCTTTCTTT	-	TRBV12-5	TRBJ1-1	TRBD1
CASSVRISGNTIYF	TGTGCCAGCAGCGTTCGGATTTCTGGAAACACCATATATTTT	-	TRBV5-5	TRBJ1-3	-
CASSSPGSGSHIQYF	TGTGCCAGCAGCTCTCCGGGGAGTGGGTCTCACATTCAGTACTTC	-	TRBV5-4	TRBJ2-4	-
CASSGTGTNEKLFF	TGTGCCAGCAGCGGTACAGGTACTAATGAAAAACTGTTTTTT	-	TRBV3-1/TRBV3-2	TRBJ1-4	-
CARSPGDRGEKLFF	TGTGCCAGAAGCCCGGGAGACAGGGGTGAAAAACTGTTTTTT	-	TRBV5-3	TRBJ1-4	TRBD1
CASSPRGGEAFF	TGTGCCAGCTCACCTAGAGGCGGTGAAGCTTTCTTT	-	TRBV18	TRBJ1-1	-
CASSLGRTKYRNTEAFF	TGTGCCAGCAGCTTGGGTCGGACAAAGTATAGGAACACTGAAGCTTTCTTT	once	TRBV7-9	TRBJ1-1	-
CASSYSGMNTEAFF	TGTGCCAGCAGTTACTCGGGGATGAACACTGAAGCTTTCTTT	-	TRBV6-5	TRBJ1-1	-
CASSLERRRYNEQFF	TGTGCCAGCAGCTTAGAAAGGAGGCGGTACAATGAGCAGTTCTTC	-	TRBV13	TRBJ2-1	-
CASSTHSGGWDTEAFF	TGTGCCAGTAGTACCCATTCGGGGGGTTGGGACACTGAAGCTTTCTTT	-	TRBV19	TRBJ1-1	-
CASSLDLNQPQHF	TGCGCCAGCAGCTTGGATTTAAATCAGCCCCAGCATTTT	few	TRBV5-1	TRBJ1-5	-
CASRPGQGQPQHF	TGTGCCAGTAGGCCCGGACAGGGCCAGCCCCAGCATTTT	once	TRBV19	TRBJ1-5	TRBD1
CASSGTGNQPQHF	TGTGCCAGTAGTGGTACGGGTAATCAGCCCCAGCATTTT	-	TRBV19	TRBJ1-5	-
CASGLLSGDIYPTF	TGTGCTAGTGGTTTGTTGTCCGGGGACATTTACCCCACCTTC	-	TRBV12-5	TRBJ1-2	-
CASSLRFTGNSPLHF	TGTGCCAGCAGCTTAAGGTTTACCGGTAATTCACCCCTCCACTTT	-	TRBV11-2	TRBJ1-6	-
CASSESEGATEAFF	TGCGCCAGCAGTGAGTCGGAAGGGGCTACTGAAGCTTTCTTT	once	TRBV10-1	TRBJ1-1	-
CASSYSQGSGNEQYF	TGTGCCAGCAGTTACTCGCAAGGGTCAGGGAACGAGCAGTACTTC	-	TRBV6-5	TRBJ2-7	-
CASSLQRDQPQHF	TGTGCCAGCAGCTTACAAAGGGATCAGCCCCAGCATTTT	-	TRBV7-2	TRBJ1-5	-